The entry below describes one T cell receptor beta chain. As yet, its antigen is unknown. The data stem from a study of cytomegalovirus exposure and HLA in healthy donors. General study findings and limits: According to reports, the classifier identified cytomegalovirus status with high specificity and sensitivity.

The PCR employed 60 Vbeta primers together with 13 Jbeta primers. Assay: immunoSEQ multiplex PCR; the TCRdb copy retains only in-frame clones and omits some. This table holds some 160,000 clones, around 82% found once. Sequenced material: PBMCs. This TCR was sampled from a man aged 60-69 years in good health and CMV-seronegative.

The CDR3 sequence is CASSRQANTEAFF. Written as DNA, the CDR3 is TGTGCCAGTAGCAGACAGGCGAACACTGAAGCTTTCTTT. The chain combines TRBV19 with TRBJ1-1; D is perhaps TRBD1 (6 bases). CDR1 and CDR2 (germline): LNHDA, SQIVND (reference sequence). CDR3 length: 13 amino acids. The germline V and J ends were trimmed by 6 bases and 1 base, with 9 bases remaining between them.